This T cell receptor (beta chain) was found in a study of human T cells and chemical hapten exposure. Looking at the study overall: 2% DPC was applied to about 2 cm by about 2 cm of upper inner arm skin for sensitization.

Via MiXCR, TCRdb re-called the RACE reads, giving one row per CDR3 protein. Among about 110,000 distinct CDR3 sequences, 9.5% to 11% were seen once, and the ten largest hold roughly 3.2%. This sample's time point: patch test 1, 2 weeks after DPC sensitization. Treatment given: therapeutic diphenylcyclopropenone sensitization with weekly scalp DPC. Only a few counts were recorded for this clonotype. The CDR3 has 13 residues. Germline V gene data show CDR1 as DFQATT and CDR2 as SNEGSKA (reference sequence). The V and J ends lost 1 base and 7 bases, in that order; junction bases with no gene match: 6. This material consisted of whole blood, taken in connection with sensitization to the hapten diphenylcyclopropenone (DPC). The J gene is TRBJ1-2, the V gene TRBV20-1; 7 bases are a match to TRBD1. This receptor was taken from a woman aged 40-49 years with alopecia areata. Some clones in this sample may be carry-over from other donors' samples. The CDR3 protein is CSARVTGYSGYTF. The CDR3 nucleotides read TGCAGTGCTAGAGTGACAGGGTATTCTGGCTACACCTTC.